The rows below give T cell receptor beta chains drawn from one sample of a study of OX40 agonist ivuxolimab in advanced cancers. The repertoire was sequenced with immunoSEQ multiplex PCR; TCRdb's copy has only in-frame clones and lacks some. The table includes roughly 40,000 clones, approximately 90% detected once. The sample consisted of CD4+ or CD8+ T cells sorted from blood, taken in a trial of the OX40 agonist ivuxolimab. The receptor source for this set is an adult with an advanced solid tumor such as melanoma, head and neck, liver or kidney cancer. CDR3s include the opening cysteine and the closing phenylalanine or tryptophan. Each record gives: J gene, D gene, clone size, V gene, CDR3 DNA, CDR3 protein. A D gene is named only where the DNA matches it firmly. Some rows have no size entry. The others give once, few or many, or a class for an expanded clone.

TRBJ2-5,TRBD1,.,TRBV6-1,TGTGCCAGCAGTGATGGACCGGGACAGTATCAAGAGACCCAGTACTTC,CASSDGPGQYQETQYF
TRBJ2-7,.,once,TRBV21-1,TGTGCCACCGTTAGGGTAGCGGGAGCCTACGAGCAGTACTTC,CATVRVAGAYEQYF
TRBJ2-2,TRBD2,.,TRBV27,TGTGCCAGCAGTTTACTAGCGGGAGTATGGGGGGAGCTGTTTTTT,CASSLLAGVWGELFF
TRBJ2-2,TRBD1,few,TRBV2,TGTGCCAGCAGTGAACCCAGGGGGATCACCGGGGAGCTGTTTTTT,CASSEPRGITGELFF
TRBJ2-1,TRBD2,.,TRBV7-3,TGTGCCAGCAGCTTAAAGAGACTAGCGGGGCTCAATGAGCAGTTCTTC,CASSLKRLAGLNEQFF
TRBJ2-7,.,.,TRBV7-3,TGTGCCAGCAGCTTAAGCAGGGGTCCCTACGAGCAGTACTTC,CASSLSRGPYEQYF
TRBJ1-1,TRBD1,.,TRBV5-6,TGTGCCAGCAGTCAAACGACAGGGAGGGACACTGAAGCTTTCTTT,CASSQTTGRDTEAFF
TRBJ2-7,.,.,TRBV29-1,TGCAGCGTTGGTCCCCCCGGGGTCGGGAGCTACGAGCAGTACTTC,CSVGPPGVGSYEQYF
TRBJ1-4,.,.,TRBV19,TGTGCCAGTTCACCCGGGACACCTGAAAAACTGTTTTTT,CASSPGTPEKLFF
TRBJ2-2,.,.,TRBV28,TGTGCCAGCAGCCAATACACCGGGGAGCTGTTTTTT,CASSQYTGELFF
TRBJ2-5,TRBD2,.,TRBV7-7,TGTGCTAGCAGCCCCCACCCTAGCGGTCAGGAGACCCAGTACTTC,CASSPHPSGQETQYF
TRBJ2-5,.,once,TRBV11-3,TGTGCCAGCAGCAAGAGGGCAGGAGAGACCCAGTACTTC,CASSKRAGETQYF
TRBJ2-7,TRBD1,once,TRBV5-6,TGTGCCAGCAGCTCGACTGAACAGGGGACCCCCAGCGAGCAGTACTTC,CASSSTEQGTPSEQYF
TRBJ2-3,TRBD2,.,TRBV14,TGTGCCAGCAGCCGGCTAGCGGCTTTCACAGATACGCAGTATTTT,CASSRLAAFTDTQYF